The 14 T cell receptor beta chains below come from one sample, sequenced in a study of shared clonotypes between healthy human individuals. Method: immunoSEQ multiplex PCR; TCRdb's copy keeps in-frame clones and lacks some. The sample records some 1.1 million clones, about 80% being singletons. Sequences were obtained from memory CD4+ T cells from PBMCs. Subset denoted: CD45RA-negative fraction. The receptors were sampled from a man between 18 and 29 years old in good health. Some clones in this sample may be carry-over from other donors' samples.

This chain links TRBV2 with TRBJ2-1; 12 nucleotides line up with TRBD1. J lost 8 bases, V lost 6 bases, and 5 bases had no gene match. This CDR3 spans 14 amino acids. Per germline, CDR1 SNHLY and CDR2 FYNNEI. CDR3 sequence reads: CASRMGQGAYEQFF. The DNA for the CDR3 is TGTGCCAGCAGGATGGGACAGGGGGCTTATGAGCAGTTCTTC.

This chain uses TRBV5-1 with TRBJ2-7; 9 nucleotides agree with TRBD1. CDR1 is SGHRS and CDR2 is YFSETQ in the germline V gene. Germline trimming cut 3 bases from V and 3 bases from J; bases unmatched to any gene: 7. This CDR3 is 15 amino acids long. DNA for the CDR3: TGCGCCAGCAGCTCAGGATGGACAGGGGACTACGAGCAGTACTTC. Translation: CASSSGWTGDYEQYF.

This rearrangement joins TRBV28 to TRBJ2-1, with 8 bases that match TRBD1. V dropped 5 bases and J dropped 13; count of bases not matched to a gene: 25. Germline CDR1 MDHEN, CDR2 SYDVKM. The CDR3 covers 18 residues. CDR3 residues: CASSPTPGQAGSVSQQFF. The DNA of the CDR3 is TGTGCCAGCAGTCCAACCCCGGGACAGGCCGGTAGCGTTTCACAACAGTTCTTC.

The genes are TRBV29-1 and TRBJ1-1; 8 bases fit TRBD1. The V segment lost 7 bases and the J segment 4 bases; nucleotides outside the gene matches: 11. The germline V gene encodes CDR1 SQVTM and CDR2 ANQGSEA. This CDR3 contains 14 residues. The CDR3, as DNA: TGCAGCGCACAACGGACAGGGTTCGGCACTGAAGCTTTCTTT. It translates to CSAQRTGFGTEAFF.

The genes are TRBV28 and TRBJ2-3; 13 bases agree with TRBD2. The V segment lost 5 bases and the J segment 3 bases; nucleotides outside the gene matches: 11. CDR3 length: 18 amino acids. The germline V gene has CDR1 MDHEN and CDR2 SYDVKM. DNA of the CDR3: TGTGCCAGCAGTCTACTAGCGGGAGGGCCCTCGGCGACAGATACGCAGTATTTT. Translated: CASSLLAGGPSATDTQYF.

As for this clone: With a much larger clone just one base away, this may be a read error. Other nucleotide sequences in the sample specify the same CDR3. CDR3 sequence: CSASLAETQYF. The CDR3 DNA sequence: TGCAGTGCTAGTCTTGCGGAGACCCAGTACTTC. The chain is built from TRBV20-1 and TRBJ2-5, with D uncertain. Deletions cut 3 bases from V and 5 bases from J, with 7 bases between. This CDR3 is built from 11 residues. Germline values: CDR1 DFQATT, CDR2 SNEGSKA (reference sequence).

The rearrangement links TRBV21-1 to TRBJ2-1; no check of the table's D call, TRBD2, against the DNA was made. TRBV21-1 constitutes a pseudogene. The CDR3 is made up of 17 amino acids. As DNA, the CDR3 is TGTGCCAGCAGCAATCACCTGGCTAGCGGGACGTACAATGAGCAGTTCTTC. Encoded protein: CASSNHLASGTYNEQFF.

The rearrangement links TRBV14 to TRBJ1-2; D is unresolved. Germline values: CDR1 SGHDN, CDR2 FVKESK. The CDR3 totals 13 residues. Trimming took 0 bases from V and 7 from J, leaving 9 bases between them. The CDR3: CASSQDMALGYTF. The CDR3 DNA sequence: TGTGCCAGCAGCCAAGACATGGCACTTGGCTACACCTTC.

The gene calls are TRBV28 and TRBJ1-2; 8 bases agree with TRBD1. This CDR3 is 14 amino acids long. Germline CDR1 MDHEN, CDR2 SYDVKM. V was clipped by 5 bases and J by 8 bases; unmatched bases: 10. CDR3 region: CASSPGQGPYGYTF. CDR3 in DNA: TGTGCCAGCAGTCCCGGACAGGGCCCCTACGGCTACACCTTC.

A note on this clone: Within the sample, other DNA sequences also encode this same CDR3. The chain uses TRBV2 and TRBJ1-3; D is unclear. The CDR3 contains 14 residues. Per germline, CDR1 SNHLY and CDR2 FYNNEI. V was clipped by 3 bases and J by 4 bases, with 10 bases between them. The chain's CDR3 is CASSESSSGNTIYF. Here the CDR3 DNA reads TGTGCCAGCAGTGAGAGCAGCTCAGGAAACACCATATATTTT.

The chain links TRBV11-2 to TRBJ2-7, with TRBD1 identical over 7 bases. Germline CDR1 and CDR2: SGHAT and FQNNGV. Trimming removed 5 bases from V and 2 bases from J; junction bases left unmatched: 6. This CDR3 contains 14 residues. The CDR3 loop reads CASSRWTGPYEQYF. In nucleotides, the CDR3 is TGTGCCAGCAGCCGGTGGACAGGACCCTACGAGCAGTACTTC. Together with reference TRBV11-2 and TRBJ2-7, the CDR3 gives the full variable domain: EAGVAQSPRYKIIEKRQSVAFWCNPISGHATLYWYQQILGQGPKLLIQFQNNGVVDDSQLPKDRFSAERLKGVDSTLKIQPAKLEDSAVYLCASSRWTGPYEQYFGPGTRLTVT.

The J gene is TRBJ2-1, the V gene TRBV2, with D perhaps being TRBD1 or TRBD2 (5 bases each). The ends were cut back, 8 bases at V and 2 bases at J, with 16 bases in the middle. This CDR3 comprises 15 residues. CDR1 and CDR2 from the germline V gene are SNHLY and FYNNEI. CDR3 bases: TGTGCCAGCGCCCGGGGCCAGGGCCCCTACAATGAGCAGTTCTTC. This codes for CASARGQGPYNEQFF.

This clone was detected only a few times. This chain links TRBV6-5 with TRBJ1-2; unclear D gene. The CDR3 covers 13 residues. Germline V lookup: CDR1 MNHEY, CDR2 SVGAGI. Between the trimmed V and J ends, which lost 2 bases and 4 bases, there was a span of 8 bases. This CDR3 reads CASSYRAFYGYTF. The CDR3 region has the DNA TGTGCCAGCAGTTACCGGGCCTTCTATGGCTACACCTTC.

Turning to this clone: The same CDR3 can be traced to other DNA sequences in this sample. This chain joins TRBV5-4 and TRBJ2-7; D remains unclear. CDR3 length: 13 amino acids. Germline lookup yields CDR1 SGHNT and CDR2 YYREEE (reference sequence). V was cut by 0 bases and J by 0 bases, with 4 bases left in between. The CDR3 loop is CASSLAGSYEQYF. DNA for the CDR3: TGTGCCAGCAGCTTGGCGGGCTCCTACGAGCAGTACTTC.